Detailed here is one T cell receptor beta chain. The specificity of this receptor is unknown. Base qualities were left out, and no much larger clone turns up one base away. This sample was included in a study of cytomegalovirus exposure and HLA in healthy donors (dated by TCRdb to 2015 to 2018). With regard to the full study: According to an earlier analysis of several hundred of the donors, about 190 million T cells yielded over 90 million unique TCR beta sequences and about 300 Gb of sequence data. Rather than drawing on any new phenotypic data, the later analysis identified candidate immune exposures from TCR beta sequences and the way those sequences occurred across donors. An early release that covered about 640 HLA-typed donors contained approximately 300 gigabases of sequencing data and around 80 million unique TCR sequences. An earlier analysis of around 540 of the donors applied high-throughput TCR beta sequencing to assess whether each TCR beta V gene segment acted as functional or pseudogenic. All discovery cohort repertoires had been generated on a single sequencing platform. Among some 400 genotyped donors of the cohort, an average of about 240,000 unique TCR beta nucleotide sequences were sequenced per donor, 15% to 20% of them non-productive. A later genetic analysis took genome-wide SNP genotypes for about 55% of the roughly 700 donors and used that subset as a discovery cohort. HLA typing included class I and class II loci at four-digit resolution. The study profiled the T cell repertoires of under 700 subjects by immunosequencing and related them to cytomegalovirus serostatus. The genetic ancestry cluster associated with self-reported Caucasian donors included over 65% of the approximately 400 genotyped donors. The study aimed to test whether cataloging public T cell receptors could reveal signatures of past pathogen exposure. In addition to the first cohort of 650 to 800 subjects, a separate validation cohort of 130 or so different subjects was used. A later analysis re-examined previously published TCR beta repertoires from about 670 donors and added high-resolution HLA genotyping to investigate patterns of TCR occurrence. The study combined high-throughput TCR immunosequencing, statistical association of individual TCRs with disease status, and machine learning to predict cytomegalovirus infection status. Donor age, sex, ethnicity and CMV serostatus were compiled together with the repertoire data. The number of typed donors differed by locus: about 629-640 for A, B, C, DRB1 and DQB1; 500 to 550 for DQA1; approximately 600 for DPA1; and around 450 for DPB1. Roughly five DR-DQ haplotypes were handled as single units for association and clustering because linkage in the cohort was strong.

The cohort was made up of under 800 healthy bone marrow donors. All cohort members were sampled while nominally healthy, although unrecorded immune exposures were likely present. The donor was CMV seronegative and belonged to the group of 352 seronegative cohort members. A peripheral blood sample was collected from each donor, and TCR beta sequencing was performed on peripheral blood mononuclear cells. Genomic DNA extraction from the blood cell samples was performed with the Qiagen DNeasy Blood Extraction Kit. Summary of the overall study and its limitations: Correlated functional status among segregating V segments might reflect linkage disequilibrium, but an unknown experimental factor could not be ruled out. In the study, 150 to 200 TCR beta chains were listed as associated with cytomegalovirus. Cytomegalovirus status was reported to be diagnosed by the classifier with high specificity and sensitivity in both the original and validation cohorts. The earlier analysis of nearly 600 of the donors excluded approximately 17 rarely observed V segments, including chromosome 9 orphons, because counts were too low. Because HLA typing was unavailable for some donors at each locus, only the typed subset was used in association tests. V-gene and J-gene trimming of TCR beta chains was associated with a missense DCLRE1C variant in a later genetic analysis, and the association was replicated in an independent cohort. In a later analysis, several top co-occurrence clusters were reported to appear linked to parvovirus B19, influenza, CMV and Epstein-Barr virus. The authors suggested that the approach could potentially be extended to other disease states and immunological phenotypes. The presence/absence analyses assumed that sequencing depth was roughly uniform across donors, and that assumption may not be true. Only TCR beta chains were sequenced in this cohort, and the absence of alpha or paired-chain data limited detectable features. In a later analysis, HLA-associated TCR beta chains showed more clonal expansion and lower generation probabilities than non-associated chains that were equally common. A later analysis found that TCR association rates varied across HLA loci, with DRB1 alleles showing the most associated TCRs and HLA-C alleles the fewest. A cluster of highly shared sequence variants was judged likely to represent a technical artifact of the sequencing pipeline. A later analysis associated 15,000 or so TCR beta sequences with specific HLA alleles at a false discovery rate of 0.05. Across donors, most TCR sequences were observed very rarely, whereas some public TCRs were present in many individuals. For the cohort, immune exposure information was limited to CMV serostatus. In an earlier analysis of some 550 of the donors, most TCR beta V segments were observed in productive rearrangements about 87% or about 30% of the time, broadly matching IMGT annotations. A further reported finding was that TCR beta sequences accurately predicted the HLA-A and HLA-B alleles for most subjects in the first cohort. Three of the identified cytomegalovirus-associated TCR beta chains were confirmed in vitro to be specific for cytomegalovirus antigens. In a later analysis, most CMV-associated TCR beta chains were found to appear HLA-restricted, with HLA associations seemingly driven largely by CMV exposure. In a later genetic analysis, fewer N-insertions in productive TCRs were reported among donors in an Asian-associated ancestry cluster than the approximately 630-donor mean. Strong co-occurrence of HLA alleles, especially DR and DQ, made assigning TCR associations to individual alleles difficult.

The library was made by the immunoSEQ multiplex PCR assay. For the multiplex PCR, a mixture combining 60 forward primers for TCR Vbeta segments and 13 reverse primers for TCR Jbeta segments was used. The CDR3 region of rearranged TCR beta genes was amplified from genomic DNA with a multiplex PCR assay. On the Illumina HiSeq System, the amplified TCR beta libraries were sequenced as 87-base-pair reads. Per the authors' processing: A later analysis tallied 70 million to 100 million unique TCR beta chains across the 666 repertoires, and approximately 11 million of those chains were shared by two or more donors. A nearest-neighbor algorithm error-corrected the raw reads and collapsed the reads into unique sequences, merging closely related sequences to remove PCR and sequencing errors. To assign V, D and J gene segments, CDR3 sequences were aligned to IMGT reference sequences. For a sequence to be retained, a match of at least six nucleotides was required to both a V gene segment and a J gene segment. Rearrangements were classified as productive when the CDR3 lacked stop codons and remained in frame with V and J, and all other rearrangements were classified as non-productive. Following IMGT convention, CDR3 was defined as the stretch from the second conserved V-encoded cysteine to the conserved J-encoded phenylalanine. The earlier analysis of a few hundred of the donors excluded any sequence lacking an unambiguous match to a single V gene segment. In an earlier analysis of 450 to 750 of the donors, a V segment was called functional when productive rearrangements were above 56.7%, and segregating when the standard deviation between donors exceeded 5%. A statistical classification framework was built for diagnosing cytomegalovirus status from the catalog of TCR beta chain sequences. In a later analysis, TCR nucleotide sequences were compared against IMGT/GENE-DB human TR gene sequences so that V and J genes could be assigned. Using the TCRdist pipeline, a later analysis assigned CDR3 sequences along with most-parsimonious VDJ recombination scenarios. In a later analysis, each TCR beta chain was defined by its CDR3 amino acid sequence together with its V-gene family, and reads without a unique V-gene family were excluded. As a way to deal with suspected cross-contamination and a sequencing artifact, a later analysis dropped 640 or so nucleotide sequences that were highly shared and had low generation probability. In a later analysis, a clonal expansion index was calculated for each public chain from normalized within-repertoire ranks of inferred template counts. A later analysis computed generation probabilities with a VDJ recombination model fitted to out-of-frame rearrangements, and checked the results against IGoR. Hypergeometric tests were used in a later analysis to score TCR-TCR, TCR-HLA and TCR-CMV co-occurrence, with a repertoire-size bias correction applied to the TCR pairs. In a later analysis, false discovery rates were estimated by permuting HLA or CMV assignments 20 times. In a later analysis, co-occurring TCRs were grouped using DBSCAN, and TCRdist sequence similarity was added for clustering within HLA-allele-positive subsets. For co-occurrence clustering, repertoires with fewer than 30,000 or more than 120,000 public chains were excluded, along with roughly five repertoires with anomalous nucleotide sharing. This immuneACCESS table, as held by TCRdb, lists in-frame sequences with V and J called but not all clones. Of the missing ones, under half trace to an unresolved V gene in checked studies; the others have no known cause. V, J and clone size reflect that table, while D and trimming were determined from the DNA. In this sample the table shows about 120,000 clones, roughly 87% of which occur a single time. More than 1.4% of the sample is in the top ten clones.

This receptor was obtained from a young woman in good health and CMV-seronegative. The sequenced sample consisted of PBMCs.

The CDR3: CASSLVDVDTQYF. The DNA is TGTGCCAGCAGCTTAGTAGATGTAGATACGCAGTATTTT. Rearrangement joined TRBV11-2 to TRBJ2-3; a confident D gene designation cannot be given. V loses 1 base of germline sequence and J loses 5 bases, and the interval between the two ends is 7 bases. Measured from the cysteine to the phenylalanine, the CDR3 is 13 residues long. Only the CDR3 DNA stays, 39 bases, in frame from base 1. The germline V gene gives CDR1 as SGHAT and CDR2 as FQNNGV.